The present T cell receptor (beta chain) was sequenced within a study of spatial heterogeneity in lung cancer. Turning to the study itself: PBMC samples from follow-up, where available, were sequenced a median of approximately 24 months after resection. Each unique TCR and UMI combination was seen more than ten times on average in raw reads.

TCRdb processed the 5' RACE reads anew with MiXCR; each CDR3 protein has one entry. The sample carries more than 15,000 distinct CDR3 sequences, 9% to 10% recorded once. Ten or more counts support this clonotype. Regarding time point: blood at routine non-recurrence follow-up after resection. Trimming cost V 2 bases and J 0 bases, with 17 bases left between them. Germline CDR1 is MRHNA and CDR2 is SNTAGT. The CDR3 spans 19 residues. Specimen: PBMCs, collected at follow-up. The chain recombines TRBV6-4 with TRBJ2-6; a weak D match, TRBD2 (5 bases). The TCR originated in a female donor with early-stage non-small cell lung cancer. CDR3 in amino acids: CASSDRPPGWGSGANVLTF. For the CDR3, the DNA is TGTGCCAGCAGTGACAGACCCCCGGGGTGGGGCTCTGGGGCCAACGTCCTGACTTTC.